The 28 T cell receptor beta chains below all came from one sample that was sequenced in a study of control samples from healthy donors and cancer patients. Here immunoSEQ multiplex PCR was the method, and the copy in TCRdb shows in-frame clones only, minus some. The data hold around 95,000 clones, with more than 85% observed a single time. Sequenced: blood. Receptors were obtained from a woman between 50 and 59 years old in good health.

The chain is built from TRBV21-1 and TRBJ2-5; the D segment call TRBD2 is taken from the table without a DNA check. TRBV21-1 is a documented pseudogene. CDR3 length equals 16 residues. The CDR3 region is CASSKPPTSGRETQYF. In nucleotides, the CDR3 is TGTGCCAGCAGCAAGCCCCCGACTAGCGGGAGAGAGACCCAGTACTTC.

This chain connects TRBV27 to TRBJ1-1; D might be TRBD1 (6 bases). There are 13 residues in the CDR3. V was clipped by 5 bases and J by 7 bases, with 14 bases between them. Germline loops: CDR1 MNHEY, CDR2 SMNVEV (reference sequence). The CDR3 reads CASSGSGHIEAFF. DNA for the CDR3: TGTGCCAGCAGTGGATCGGGACACATTGAAGCTTTCTTT.

V is TRBV18 and J is TRBJ2-2; D might be TRBD1 or TRBD2, each matching 5 bases. V was shortened by 3 bases and J by 2 bases, with 13 bases between the two germline ends. Germline lookup yields CDR1 KGHSH and CDR2 LQKENI. This CDR3 contains 16 residues. Here the CDR3 reads CASSPPGQQNTGELFF. CDR3 DNA sequence: TGTGCCAGCTCACCCCCGGGGCAGCAAAACACCGGGGAGCTGTTTTTT.

The chain recombines TRBV5-6 with TRBJ2-7; 11 bases are a match to TRBD2. The V gene's germline CDR1 is SGHDT and CDR2 YYEEEE. V gave up 4 bases and J gave up 5 bases; unmatched junction bases: 5. CDR3 length: 14 residues. In nucleotides, the CDR3 is TGTGCCAGCAGCCTACTAGCGGGAGTACACGAGCAGTACGTC. Protein: CASSLLAGVHEQYV.

The J gene is TRBJ2-7, the V gene TRBV7-2; 7 nucleotides align to TRBD1. The CDR3 sequence is 12 residues long. CDR1 SGHTA and CDR2 FQGNSA come from the germline V gene. Trimming cost V 8 bases and J 2 bases; bases outside gene matches: 3. The CDR3 sequence is CASGDSPYEQYV. In nucleotides, the CDR3 is TGTGCCAGCGGGGACAGCCCCTACGAGCAGTACGTC.

This chain uses TRBV5-8 with TRBJ2-3, with D unresolved. Between the trimmed V and J ends, which lost 0 bases and 2 bases, there was a span of 13 bases. Germline V gene lookup returns CDR1 SGHTS and CDR2 YDEGEE. The CDR3 length is 16 residues. The CDR3 reads CASSLVARPNTDTQYF. Here the CDR3 DNA reads TGTGCCAGCAGCTTGGTGGCTAGGCCCAACACAGATACGCAGTATTTT. The full variable domain, rest sourced from reference TRBV5-8 and TRBJ2-3, is EAGVTQSPTHLIKTRGQQATLRCSPISGHTSVYWYQQALGLGLQFLLWYDEGEERNRGNFPPRFSGRQFPNYSSELNVNALELEDSALYLCASSLVARPNTDTQYFGPGTRLTVL.

The chain joins TRBV5-6 to TRBJ2-7; the D gene is possibly TRBD2 (6 bases). Between the trimmed V and J ends, which lost 0 bases and 3 bases, there was a span of 13 bases. Looked up from germline, CDR1 is SGHDT and CDR2 is YYEEEE. This CDR3 comprises 15 residues. The CDR3 DNA reads as TGTGCCAGCAGCTTGGGCGGGGACCCGTTCTACGAGCAGTACGTC. It codes for CASSLGGDPFYEQYV.

This chain's CDR3 is CASSQVGLGSQYF. The CDR3 DNA reads as TGCGCCAGCAGCCAAGTGGGTCTGGGGTCCCAGTACTTC. V and J are TRBV4-1 and TRBJ2-5; D uncertain. Trimming pared 1 base from V and 9 bases from J, leaving 12 bases between. The CDR3 loop spans 13 amino acids. Germline V gives CDR1 MGHRA, CDR2 YSYEKL.

V and J are TRBV11-2 and TRBJ2-1; D is unresolved. V shed 5 bases and J shed 9 bases, with 8 bases lying between them. Germline lookup yields CDR1 SGHAT and CDR2 FQNNGV. The length of the CDR3 is 11 residues. The CDR3 loop is CASSPWSEQFF. CDR3 nucleotides: TGTGCCAGCAGCCCCTGGAGTGAGCAGTTCTTC.

CDR3 region: CASMGGEKLFF. CDR3 nucleotides: TGTGCCAGCATGGGGGGGGAAAAACTGTTTTTT. This chain uses TRBV6-6 with TRBJ1-4; possible D gene TRBD1, 5 bases. The CDR3 is 11 amino acids. Per the germline V gene, CDR1 is MNHNY and CDR2 is SVGAGI (reference sequence). The V and J ends lost 7 bases and 8 bases respectively, with 8 bases between them.

The CDR3 here is CASSQVAGGRLGNEQFF. In nucleotides, the CDR3 is TGCGCCAGCAGCCAAGTAGCGGGAGGGCGGTTAGGCAATGAGCAGTTCTTC. The V gene is TRBV4-3, the J gene TRBJ2-1, with 11 nucleotides matching TRBD2. V lost 1 base, J lost 6 bases, and 8 bases stayed unmatched. The CDR3 is 17 residues long. Germline loops: CDR1 LGHNA, CDR2 YSLEER.

The rearrangement links TRBV27 to TRBJ1-6; no firm D call. V lost 1 base and J 7 bases, leaving 2 bases between the germline ends. This CDR3 has 12 amino acids. The germline V gene encodes CDR1 MNHEY and CDR2 SMNVEV (reference sequence). As DNA, the CDR3 is TGTGCCAGCAGTTTATTAAATTCACCCCTCCACTTT. Residues: CASSLLNSPLHF.

The V and J genes are TRBV11-2 and TRBJ2-3; D is unresolved. This CDR3 spans 19 amino acids. From germline, CDR1 is SGHAT and CDR2 FQNNGV. Trimming took off 2 bases at V and 0 bases at J, with 21 bases between the two ends. CDR3 sequence reads: CASSLYVSLKTYSTDTQYF. As DNA, the CDR3 is TGTGCCAGCAGCTTATATGTTAGCCTTAAGACCTATAGCACAGATACGCAGTATTTT.

A word on this clone: The sample carries other DNA sequences with the same CDR3. This rearrangement joins TRBV5-4 to TRBJ1-5; D unclear. Germline CDR1 is SGHNT and CDR2 is YYREEE (reference sequence). V was trimmed by 4 bases and J by 5 bases, leaving 7 bases between them. The CDR3 loop spans 12 amino acids. DNA for the CDR3: TGTGCCAGCAGCCTTAGGGATCAGCCCCAGCATTTT. Translating it yields CASSLRDQPQHF.

The chain employs TRBV19 and TRBJ2-1; maybe TRBD1 (6 bases). The length of the CDR3 is 16 residues. Germline lookup yields CDR1 LNHDA and CDR2 SQIVND (reference sequence). V lost 1 base to trimming and J lost 0 bases, with 10 bases between them. The CDR3 sequence: CASSIGLGGSYNEQFF. The CDR3 DNA follows: TGTGCCAGTAGTATAGGGTTAGGGGGCTCCTACAATGAGCAGTTCTTC.

V is TRBV6-5 and J is TRBJ2-3; possibly TRBD2 for D (6 bases). Trimming removed 8 bases at V and 1 base at J, with 13 bases between. Germline V CDR1 and CDR2: MNHEY, SVGAGI. CDR3 length equals 14 residues. The CDR3 coding sequence is TGTGCCAGCCCCCCGGGACTTTGCACAGATACGCAGTATTTT. Translating it yields CASPPGLCTDTQYF.

The chain recombines TRBV11-3 with TRBJ2-1; no firm D call. The CDR3 consists of 16 residues. The germline gives CDR1 SGHNT, CDR2 YENEEA. The V and J ends lost 5 bases and 0 bases respectively, with 14 bases between them. CDR3 sequence: CASSLRGSSSYNEQFF. CDR3 nucleotide sequence: TGTGCCAGCAGCCTACGCGGCAGTAGCTCCTACAATGAGCAGTTCTTC.

This chain uses TRBV6-5 with TRBJ2-7; 7 nucleotides match TRBD1. The CDR3 length is 16 residues. Germline assignment: CDR1 MNHEY and CDR2 SVGAGI. V shed 2 bases, J shed 5 bases, and the junction held 12 bases outside the gene matches. The CDR3 nucleotides read TGTGCCAGCAGTTACAGTTTTGGGCAGGGGGTCAACGAGCAGTACTTC. This translates into CASSYSFGQGVNEQYF.

In its sample, this clone was seen a few times. This chain uses TRBV27 with TRBJ2-7; TRBD2 matches 11 bases. Germline V gene sequence: CDR1 MNHEY, CDR2 SMNVEV (reference sequence). The CDR3 totals 13 residues. The ends lost 4 bases at V and 6 bases at J; junction bases unmatched: 2. CDR3 sequence reads: CASSSGLAVEQYV. The CDR3 DNA is TGTGCCAGCAGTTCGGGACTAGCGGTCGAGCAGTACGTC.

The V and J genes are TRBV6-5 and TRBJ1-2; D is unclear. The germline V gene has CDR1 MNHEY and CDR2 SVGAGI. CDR3 length: 13 residues. Trimming shortened V by 7 bases and J by 5 bases, and 14 bases separated the two germline ends. CDR3 residues: CASTVPMKYGYTF. CDR3 in DNA: TGTGCCAGCACTGTACCGATGAAATATGGCTACACCTTC.

The chain joins TRBV3-1 (or the pseudogene TRBV3-2) to TRBJ1-2; D gene ambiguous. CDR3 length: 12 amino acids. Trimming cost V 1 base and J 6 bases, with 6 bases left between them. Germline CDR1 is LGHDT and CDR2 is YNNKEL (reference sequence). In nucleotides, the CDR3 is TGTGCCAGCAGCCAAGCGGAGGATGGCTACACCTTC. Residues: CASSQAEDGYTF.

This clone was seen only once. The rearrangement links TRBV3-1 (or the pseudogene TRBV3-2) to TRBJ2-7; D possibly uses TRBD1 or TRBD2 (5 bases each). Trimming left V 1 base short and J 0 bases short, with 13 bases between. This CDR3 comprises 16 residues. The germline gives CDR1 LGHDT, CDR2 YNNKEL (reference sequence). The CDR3 loop is CASSQAPGANSYEQYF. The CDR3 DNA sequence: TGTGCCAGCAGCCAAGCTCCCGGGGCGAACTCCTACGAGCAGTACTTC.

The J gene is TRBJ2-2, the V gene TRBV11-2, with a tentative D call TRBD2 (6 bases). The V end lost 4 bases, the J end lost 5 bases, and 11 bases lay between the germline ends. This CDR3 comprises 14 residues. The germline CDR1 and CDR2 sequences are SGHAT and FQNNGV. Here the CDR3 reads CASSSRTKTGELFF. In DNA form, the CDR3 reads TGTGCCAGCAGCTCACGGACTAAGACCGGGGAGCTGTTTTTT.

V gene TRBV9 combines with J gene TRBJ1-4; D gene uncertain. The V gene's germline CDR1 is SGDLS and CDR2 YYNGEE. The CDR3 is made up of 14 amino acids. Deletions cut 4 bases from V and 8 bases from J, with 15 bases between. Written as DNA, the CDR3 is TGTGCCAGCAGCTTGGGCCTCACGAGGGAAAAACTGTTTTTT. Translation gives CASSLGLTREKLFF.

The J gene is TRBJ1-2, the V gene TRBV19; D is perhaps TRBD1 (6 bases). The CDR3 totals 14 residues. The V gene lost 3 bases and the J gene lost 4 bases, with 12 bases spanning the gap. Looked up from germline, CDR1 is LNHDA and CDR2 is SQIVND (reference sequence). CDR3 sequence (DNA): TGTGCCAGTAGTATCTCCGACAGGAGCTATGGCTACACCTTC. Translating gives CASSISDRSYGYTF.

The chain is built from TRBV24-1 and TRBJ2-2; TRBD2 aligns across 7 bases. The CDR3 is 17 amino acids. Germline trimming cut 5 bases from V and 4 bases from J; bases unmatched to any gene: 12. The V gene's germline CDR1 is KGHDR and CDR2 SFDVKD. CDR3 loop: CATSGVAGRGGTGELFF. Here the CDR3 DNA reads TGTGCCACCAGTGGTGTAGCGGGCCGGGGTGGCACCGGGGAGCTGTTTTTT.

The chain has TRBV18 and TRBJ2-1; 13 nucleotides agree with TRBD2. Per germline, CDR1 KGHSH and CDR2 LQKENI. The V segment lost 3 bases and the J segment 8 bases; nucleotides outside the gene matches: 13. The CDR3 totals 18 residues. CDR3: CASSPAQLAGGLGDEQFF. Here the CDR3 DNA reads TGTGCCAGCTCACCCGCCCAACTAGCGGGAGGGCTGGGGGATGAGCAGTTCTTC.

This chain joins TRBV30 and TRBJ1-6, with D perhaps matching TRBD1 (5 bases). V was cut by 4 bases and J by 7 bases, with 14 bases left in between. Germline CDR1 GTSNPN, CDR2 SVGIG (reference sequence). This CDR3 contains 14 residues. This CDR3 is CAWKRGVGNSPLHF. The CDR3 bases are TGTGCCTGGAAGCGGGGCGTAGGAAATTCACCCCTCCACTTT.